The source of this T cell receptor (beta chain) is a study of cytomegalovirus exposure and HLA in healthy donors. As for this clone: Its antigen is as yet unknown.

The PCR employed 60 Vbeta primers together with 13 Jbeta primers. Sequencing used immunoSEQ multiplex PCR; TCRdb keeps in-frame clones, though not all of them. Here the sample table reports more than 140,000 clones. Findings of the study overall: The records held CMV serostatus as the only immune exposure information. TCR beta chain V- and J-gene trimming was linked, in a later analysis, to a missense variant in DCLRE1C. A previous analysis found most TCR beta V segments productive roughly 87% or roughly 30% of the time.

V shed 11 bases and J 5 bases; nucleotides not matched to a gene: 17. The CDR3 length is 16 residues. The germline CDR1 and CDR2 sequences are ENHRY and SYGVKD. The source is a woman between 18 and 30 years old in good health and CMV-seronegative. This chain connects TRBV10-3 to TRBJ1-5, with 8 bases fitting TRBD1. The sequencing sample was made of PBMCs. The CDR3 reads CAVGGQGAAGDQPQHF. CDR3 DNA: TGTGCCGTCGGGGGGCAGGGGGCGGCAGGGGATCAGCCCCAGCATTTT.